Listed below are T cell receptor beta chains from one sample, sequenced in a study of cytomegalovirus exposure and HLA in healthy donors. Sequencing used immunoSEQ multiplex PCR; TCRdb keeps in-frame clones, though not all of them. This sample carries a few hundred thousand clones, about 83% of them seen once, and the ten largest clones take roughly a sixth. Sequenced material: PBMCs. The source of these receptors is a man aged 40-49 years in good health and CMV-seronegative. Each CDR3 is given with its conserved first and last residue. Each record gives: V gene, D gene, J gene, clone size, CDR3 DNA, CDR3 protein. D genes are given only for firm matches. Where a row states a size, it is once, few, many or the class of an expanded clone; other rows omit it.

TRBV6-5,TRBD1,TRBJ1-5,NA,TGTGCCAGCAGGGGACAGGGAGGACAGCCCCAGCATTTT,CASRGQGGQPQHF
TRBV7-8,NA,TRBJ1-1,NA,TGTGCCAGCAGCTTAGGTGCGGGGGTAGGGGCTGAAGCTTTCTTT,CASSLGAGVGAEAFF
TRBV28,TRBD1,TRBJ2-7,NA,TGTGCCAGCAGTACCCCGGGACAGGGTGTTTTGCAGTACTTC,CASSTPGQGVLQYF
TRBV14,NA,TRBJ2-7,once,TGTGCCAGCAGCCAAGAGATGACAGGCTTCTCCTACGAGCAGTACTTC,CASSQEMTGFSYEQYF
TRBV4-3,NA,TRBJ2-3,NA,TGCGCCAGCAGCCAAGGAGCAGGGGTCGATACGCAGTATTTT,CASSQGAGVDTQYF
TRBV5-6,NA,TRBJ2-1,NA,TGTGCCAGCAGCTTGTACTCTTACAATGAGCAGTTCTTC,CASSLYSYNEQFF
TRBV4-1,NA,TRBJ1-6,once,TGCGCCAGCAGCCCTCAGGGTAGGGGGAATTCACCCCTCCACTTT,CASSPQGRGNSPLHF
TRBV6-5,NA,TRBJ1-2,NA,TGTGCCAGCAGTTTACTCCCACCGCAGGGAAACGGCTACACCTTC,CASSLLPPQGNGYTF
TRBV7-8,TRBD1,TRBJ2-7,NA,TGTGCCAGCAGTCAGGGACAGGGCACAGCCTACGAGCAGTACTTC,CASSQGQGTAYEQYF
TRBV27,NA,TRBJ1-3,NA,TGTGCCAGCAGTCAACAGGGATCAGGAAACACCATATATTTT,CASSQQGSGNTIYF
TRBV19,TRBD2,TRBJ2-5,NA,TGTGCCAGTACCTCCGGTCCGGGCGGCGGGGGGTCCCGGGAGACCCAGTACTTC,CASTSGPGGGGSRETQYF
TRBV14,NA,TRBJ1-1,NA,TGTGCCAGCAGCCAAGCGAACAGAAACACTGAAGCTTTCTTT,CASSQANRNTEAFF
TRBV4-2,TRBD2,TRBJ2-5,NA,TGTGCCAGCAGCCAAGAGGTCCTAGCGGGTCGAGAGACCCAGTACTTC,CASSQEVLAGRETQYF
TRBV6-5,NA,TRBJ2-7,NA,TGTGCCAGCAGTTATCGACAGGCTAACTACGAGCAGTACTTC,CASSYRQANYEQYF
TRBV7-3,TRBD1,TRBJ2-5,NA,TGTGCCAGCAGCGAGGACAGGGTAGGGACCCAGTACTTC,CASSEDRVGTQYF
TRBV5-6,TRBD2,TRBJ2-1,NA,TGTGCCAGCAGCCCCTTTGAGCGGGGCCCGGAAAATGAGCAGTTCTTC,CASSPFERGPENEQFF
TRBV4-3,TRBD1,TRBJ2-2,NA,TGCGCCAGCAGCCAGGGAACCGGGACAGGTAGAACCGGGGAGCTGTTTTTT,CASSQGTGTGRTGELFF
TRBV7-9,TRBD1,TRBJ1-2,NA,TGTGCCAGCAGCTTAGGAGGACAGGGAGGAGGCTACACCTTC,CASSLGGQGGGYTF
TRBV6-1,TRBD1,TRBJ1-5,few,TGTGCCAGCAGTCCCGGGACAGGGTCCAATCAGCCCCAGCATTTT,CASSPGTGSNQPQHF
TRBV27,NA,TRBJ2-7,NA,TGTGCCAGCAGTTTAGCCACGGGGTCCTACGAGCAGTACTTC,CASSLATGSYEQYF
TRBV4-3,TRBD1,TRBJ1-2,NA,TGCGCCAGCAGCCAAACCGGGACAGGGCCCTATGGCTACACCTTC,CASSQTGTGPYGYTF
TRBV6-5,TRBD1,TRBJ2-4,NA,TGTGCCAGCCAGGACAGGGTTCGGGACATTCAGTACTTC,CASQDRVRDIQYF
TRBV28,NA,TRBJ2-5,NA,TGTGCCAGCAGTTTATTGTCCGGGACCCAGTACTTC,CASSLLSGTQYF
TRBV5-1,TRBD2,TRBJ2-7,few,TGCGCCAGCAGCTTTACTAGCGGAGGCTACGAGCAGTACTTC,CASSFTSGGYEQYF
TRBV6-5,NA,TRBJ2-7,NA,TGTGCCAGCAGGAGGGCGGCGGACCCGATCTACGAGCAGTACTTC,CASRRAADPIYEQYF
TRBV7-3,TRBD2,TRBJ2-1,NA,TGTGCCAGCAGCTCCAGGACTAGCGGGGTCAATGAGCAGTTCTTC,CASSSRTSGVNEQFF
TRBV5-1,TRBD1,TRBJ2-1,NA,TGCGCCAGCAGCTTGGACAGGGGGTACAATGAGCAGTTCTTC,CASSLDRGYNEQFF
TRBV14,NA,TRBJ1-4,NA,TGTGCCAGCAGCCCGCGGCACAATGAAAAACTGTTTTTT,CASSPRHNEKLFF
TRBV4-3,TRBD2,TRBJ2-7,NA,TGCGCCAGCAGCCAAGTGTGGGGCCAGGGAGGGAACTACGAGCAGTACTTC,CASSQVWGQGGNYEQYF
TRBV28,TRBD2,TRBJ2-1,once,TGTGCCAGCAAACTAGCGGGAGTTTACAATGAGCAGTTCTTC,CASKLAGVYNEQFF
TRBV30,NA,TRBJ2-3,NA,TGTGCCATGGAAGGAGGGGCAGATACGCAGTATTTT,CAMEGGADTQYF
TRBV9,TRBD2,TRBJ2-1,NA,TGTGCCAGCAGCCTTCGGACTAGCAACCACAATGAGCAGTTCTTC,CASSLRTSNHNEQFF
TRBV29-1,TRBD2,TRBJ2-2,NA,TGCAGCGTTGACCCTGGACTAGTCCCCGGGGAGCTGTTTTTT,CSVDPGLVPGELFF
TRBV19,NA,TRBJ1-5,NA,TGTGCCAGTAGTATCGGGAGGGTAGGGGCTCAGCCCCAGCATTTT,CASSIGRVGAQPQHF
TRBV5-6,TRBD2,TRBJ2-2,few,TGTGCCAGCAGCCCAACCTTTGGGCGGGGGGGCCTCACCGGGGAGCTGTTTTTT,CASSPTFGRGGLTGELFF
TRBV6-1,TRBD1,TRBJ1-3,NA,TGTGCCAGCACCTTACAGGGGGCTGGAAACACCATATATTTT,CASTLQGAGNTIYF
TRBV9,NA,TRBJ2-3,NA,TGTGCCAGCAGCGTAGTGGAGGGGCGGACAGATACGCAGTATTTT,CASSVVEGRTDTQYF